The T cell receptor (beta chain) under discussion was sequenced for a study of T cell responses to AZD1222 COVID-19 vaccine. At the level of the study: Pooling was applied to second doses at about 4 or about 12 weeks. Study-wide results and caveats: Of spike-specific TCRs, nearly half reportedly target regions left unmutated in variants. There were mostly white British donors and more females than males, and clonal diversity was possibly underestimated. Baseline testing showed seropositivity in only 5 or 6 AZD1222 recipients.

V was clipped by 3 bases and J by 1 base, with 18 bases between them. The germline CDR1 and CDR2 sequences are KGHSH and LQKENI. CDR3 size: 17 residues. Generated by immunoSEQ multiplex PCR, the TCRdb table keeps only in-frame clones and is missing some. The data contain approximately 150,000 clones, approximately 92% of them singletons. About this clone: Its antigen is still unknown.

This sample comprised peripheral blood, obtained on day 0 of AZD1222 vaccination. This TCR derives from an adult in good health. The rearrangement joins TRBV18 to TRBJ1-2; D is perhaps TRBD1 (5 bases). CDR3 coding DNA: TGTGCCAGCTCACCCGCAGGGACCTTCTCATTTAACTATGGCTACACCTTC. Translating it yields CASSPAGTFSFNYGYTF.